The TCR beta chain under discussion was sequenced for a study of post-analysis software for immune sequencing data. Study details: Patients had relapsing-remitting, secondary progressive or progressive-relapsing multiple sclerosis; some lacked subtype. Study results and caveats: About five TRBV segments occurring more often in patients than controls included TRBV5-6, TRBV5-1 and TRBV20-1. Strong co-clustering by F measure was seen for same-batch samples. In multiple sclerosis, normalized Chao1 diversity was significantly below that of controls.

Points on this clonotype: The antigen is undetermined.

Germline V gene data show CDR1 as MNHEY and CDR2 as SVGAGI. V was pared by 6 bases and J by 9 bases, with 21 bases between. CDR3 length equals 15 residues. Each TCR beta cDNA library carried unique molecular identifiers. T cells numbering about 0.85 to 10 million yielded cDNA molecules that totaled some 500,000. Using its own MiXCR run on the PCR reads, TCRdb lists one record per CDR3 protein. The sample lists about 620,000 distinct CDR3 sequences; 44% were seen once. This rearrangement joins TRBV6-5 to TRBJ2-1; D is perhaps TRBD2 (5 bases). Sequencing was performed on blood. The receptor was derived from a girl between 5 and 17 years old with multiple sclerosis. The DNA of the CDR3 is TGTGCCAGCAGCCAGACAACATCTAGCTTCGGTGAGCAGTTCTTC. It specifies CASSQTTSSFGEQFF.